This TCR beta chain derives from a study of T cell changes during pregnancy in multiple sclerosis. Measured with immunoSEQ multiplex PCR; TCRdb has only the in-frame clones, and not every one. This sample has under 95,000 clones, with 90% to 95% found just once. The V gene end was trimmed by 6 bases and the J gene end by 4 bases; junction bases not matched to a gene: 9. Germline CDR1 and CDR2: MDHEN and SYDVKM. This CDR3 spans 15 amino acids. Sequenced here: peripheral blood, sampled after pregnancy. The chain links TRBV28 to TRBJ2-5; 9 bases agree with TRBD1. The TCR sequence derives from a female donor in good health, enrolled as a control in a pregnancy study. CDR3 DNA: TGTGCCAGCAGACAACAGGGGGCGGGTCGAGAGACCCAGTACTTC. It is translated as CASRQQGAGRETQYF.